This record looks at one T cell receptor beta chain sequence and its context. This specimen comes from a study of CD8 T cells in Susac syndrome. Germline values: CDR1 SQVTM, CDR2 ANQGSEA. CDR3 size: 10 residues. The V and J ends lost 6 bases and 8 bases, in that order; junction bases with no gene match: 2. Healthy donors acted as controls, with matching for age and sex. The CD8+ and CD4+ T cells were negatively isolated, with the TEMRA cells enriched by FACS. With random hexamers, roughly 0.45 to 1 ug RNA was reverse transcribed. Amplification of TCR beta CDR3 by immunoSEQ multiplex PCR spanned 54 Vbeta and 13 Jbeta. In TCRdb, the immunoSEQ multiplex PCR reads were re-called with MiXCR into one record per CDR3 protein. The table has approximately 120,000 distinct CDR3 sequences, nearly 95% seen once.

The sequence derives from a human donor in good health. Sequenced: CD4+ T cells from PBMCs. The chain employs TRBV29-1 and TRBJ1-2; the match to TRBD1 covers 8 bases. This CDR3 is CSVTGDGYTF. The DNA for the CDR3 is TGCAGCGTGACAGGGGACGGCTACACCTTC.